This T cell receptor (beta chain) was captured in a study of cytomegalovirus exposure and HLA in healthy donors. Findings and limits, study-wide: The CMV antigen specificity of a few CMV-associated chains was confirmed through in vitro analysis.

Remarks on this clone: Antigen specificity is unknown.

The PCR was carried out with 60 Vbeta primers and 13 Jbeta primers. Produced via immunoSEQ multiplex PCR; TCRdb's table is partial and in-frame only. Of 110,000 or so clones in the sample, roughly two thirds were seen once. The germline V gene has CDR1 SGDLS and CDR2 YYNGEE. CDR3 length: 16 amino acids. Trimming removed 4 bases at V and 4 bases at J, with 20 bases between. Material: PBMCs. The TCR was taken from a man aged 40-55 years in good health and CMV-seronegative. V is TRBV9 and J is TRBJ2-5, with D perhaps TRBD2 (7 bases). This CDR3 reads CASSPIGRGLSETQYF. CDR3 nucleotides: TGTGCCAGCAGCCCCATTGGGCGGGGGCTTTCAGAGACCCAGTACTTC.